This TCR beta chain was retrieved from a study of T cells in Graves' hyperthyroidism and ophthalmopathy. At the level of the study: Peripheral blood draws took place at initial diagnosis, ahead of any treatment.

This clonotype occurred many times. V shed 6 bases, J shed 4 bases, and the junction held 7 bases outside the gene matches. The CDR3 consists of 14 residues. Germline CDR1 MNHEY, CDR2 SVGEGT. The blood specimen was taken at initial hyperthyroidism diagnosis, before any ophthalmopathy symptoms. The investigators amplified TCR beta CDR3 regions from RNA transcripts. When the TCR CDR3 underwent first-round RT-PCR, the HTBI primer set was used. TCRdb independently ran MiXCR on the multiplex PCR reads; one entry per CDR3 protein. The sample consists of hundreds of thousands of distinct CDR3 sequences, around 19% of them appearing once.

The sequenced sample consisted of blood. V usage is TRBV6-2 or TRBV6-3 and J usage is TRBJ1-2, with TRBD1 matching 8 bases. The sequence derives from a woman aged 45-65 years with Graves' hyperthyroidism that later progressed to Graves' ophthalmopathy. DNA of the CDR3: TGTGCCAGCAGCGGACAGGGTCAAGGCTATGGCTACACCTTC. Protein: CASSGQGQGYGYTF.